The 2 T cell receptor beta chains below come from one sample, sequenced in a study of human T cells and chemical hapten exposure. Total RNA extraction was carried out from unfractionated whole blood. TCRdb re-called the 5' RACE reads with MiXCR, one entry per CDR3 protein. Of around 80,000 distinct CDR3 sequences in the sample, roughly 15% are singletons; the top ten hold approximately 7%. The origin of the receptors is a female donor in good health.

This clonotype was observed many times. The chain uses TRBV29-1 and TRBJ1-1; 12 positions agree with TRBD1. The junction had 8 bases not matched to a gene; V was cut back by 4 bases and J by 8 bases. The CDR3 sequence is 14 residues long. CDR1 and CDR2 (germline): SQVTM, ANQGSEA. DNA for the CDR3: TGCAGCGTTGCAAAGGGACAGGGGGCTGCGGAAGCTTTCTTT. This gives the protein CSVAKGQGAAEAFF.

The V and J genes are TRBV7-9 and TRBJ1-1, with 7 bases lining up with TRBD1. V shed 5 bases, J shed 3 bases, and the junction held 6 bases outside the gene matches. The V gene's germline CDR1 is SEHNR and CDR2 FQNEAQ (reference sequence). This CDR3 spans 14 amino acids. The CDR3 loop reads CASSDRAIDTEAFF. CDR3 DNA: TGTGCCAGCAGCGACAGGGCCATCGACACTGAAGCTTTCTTT.